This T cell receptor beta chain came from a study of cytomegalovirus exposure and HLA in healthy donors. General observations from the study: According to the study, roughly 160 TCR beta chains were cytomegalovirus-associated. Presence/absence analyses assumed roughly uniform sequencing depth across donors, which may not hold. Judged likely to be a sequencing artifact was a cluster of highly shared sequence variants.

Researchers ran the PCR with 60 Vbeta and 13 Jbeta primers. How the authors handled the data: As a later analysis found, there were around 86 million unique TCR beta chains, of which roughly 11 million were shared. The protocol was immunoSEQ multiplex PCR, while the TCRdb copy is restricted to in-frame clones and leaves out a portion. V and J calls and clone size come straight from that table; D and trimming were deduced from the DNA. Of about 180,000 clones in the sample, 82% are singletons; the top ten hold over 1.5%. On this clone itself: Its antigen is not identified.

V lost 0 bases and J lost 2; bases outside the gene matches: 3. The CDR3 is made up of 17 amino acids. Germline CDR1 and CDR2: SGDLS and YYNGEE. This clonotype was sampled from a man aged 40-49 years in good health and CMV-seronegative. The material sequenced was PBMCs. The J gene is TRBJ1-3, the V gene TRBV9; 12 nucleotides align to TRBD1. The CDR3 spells CASSVGGTGGPGNTIYF. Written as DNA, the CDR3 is TGTGCCAGCAGCGTAGGGGGGACAGGGGGCCCTGGAAACACCATATATTTT.